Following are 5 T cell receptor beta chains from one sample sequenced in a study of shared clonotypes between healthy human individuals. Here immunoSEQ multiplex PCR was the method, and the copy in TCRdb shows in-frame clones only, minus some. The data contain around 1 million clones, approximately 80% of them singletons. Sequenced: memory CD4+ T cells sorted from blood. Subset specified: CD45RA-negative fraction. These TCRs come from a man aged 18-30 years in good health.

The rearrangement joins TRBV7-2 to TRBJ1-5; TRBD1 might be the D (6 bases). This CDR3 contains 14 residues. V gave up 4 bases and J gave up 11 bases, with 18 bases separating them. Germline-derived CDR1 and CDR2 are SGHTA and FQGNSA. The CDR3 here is CASSSKQGPQAQHF. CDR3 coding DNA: TGTGCCAGCAGCTCGAAACAGGGCCCCCAGGCCCAGCATTTT.

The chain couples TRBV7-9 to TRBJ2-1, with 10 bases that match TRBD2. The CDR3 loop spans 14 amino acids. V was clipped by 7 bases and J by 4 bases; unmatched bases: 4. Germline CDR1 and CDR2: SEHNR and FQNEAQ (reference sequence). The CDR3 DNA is TGTGCCAGCAACCCGGGACTAGCGTACAATGAGCAGTTCTTC. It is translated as CASNPGLAYNEQFF. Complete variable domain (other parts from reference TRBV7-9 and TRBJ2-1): DTGVSQNPRHKITKRGQNVTFRCDPISEHNRLYWYRQTLGQGPEFLTYFQNEAQLEKSRLLSDRFSAERPKGSFSTLEIQRTEQGDSAMYLCASNPGLAYNEQFFGPGTRLTVL.

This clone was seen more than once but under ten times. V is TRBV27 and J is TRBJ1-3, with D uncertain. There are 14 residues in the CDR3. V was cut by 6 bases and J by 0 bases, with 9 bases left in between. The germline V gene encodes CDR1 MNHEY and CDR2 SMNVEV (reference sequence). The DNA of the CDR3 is TGTGCCAGCAGGGAGGGCCGCTCTGGAAACACCATATATTTT. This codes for CASREGRSGNTIYF.

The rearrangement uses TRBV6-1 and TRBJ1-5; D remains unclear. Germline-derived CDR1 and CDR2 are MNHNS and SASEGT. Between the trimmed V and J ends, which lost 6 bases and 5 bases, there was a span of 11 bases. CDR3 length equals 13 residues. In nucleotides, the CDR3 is TGTGCCAGCAGCTACGGGGAATATCAGCCCCAGCATTTT. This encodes CASSYGEYQPQHF.

Written as DNA, the CDR3 is TGTGCCAGCAGCAAAGCCAAAGCCAAAAACATTCAGTACTTC. Amino acids: CASSKAKAKNIQYF. The chain uses TRBV21-1 and TRBJ2-4; TRBD1 was called by the table and not checked on the DNA. TRBV21-1 is deemed a pseudogene. There are 14 residues in the CDR3.